The present T cell receptor (beta chain) was sequenced within a study of CD8 T cells in ankylosing spondylitis. The authors made TCR beta libraries by quantitative 5'-RACE with molecular barcodes. MiXCR was run by TCRdb on the 5' RACE reads, yielding one entry per CDR3 protein. This table holds 350,000 or so distinct CDR3 sequences, over 12% found once. In its sample, this clonotype was seen many times. Its cognate antigen is unknown. Study outcomes and limitations: Disease-linked clones had a CD8+ phenotype and relatively low frequency in peripheral blood. Several highly homologous variants made up a TCR beta motif, and this motif appeared characteristic of ankylosing spondylitis blood. Disease-linked clones reportedly concentrated significantly in matched ankylosing spondylitis synovial fluid.

Specimen: blood, either unsorted or a sorted T cell fraction (not recorded which). This TCR was recovered from a male donor with ankylosing spondylitis or in good health (not recorded which).

CDR3 nucleotide sequence: TGTGCCAGCAGTCTCTTGGGCCTGCAGGGGGATACGCAGTATTTT. This encodes CASSLLGLQGDTQYF. The gene calls are TRBV12-3 or TRBV12-4 and TRBJ2-3; the D gene is possibly TRBD1 (6 bases). V was clipped by 5 bases and J by 6 bases, with 18 bases between them. The CDR3 covers 15 residues.